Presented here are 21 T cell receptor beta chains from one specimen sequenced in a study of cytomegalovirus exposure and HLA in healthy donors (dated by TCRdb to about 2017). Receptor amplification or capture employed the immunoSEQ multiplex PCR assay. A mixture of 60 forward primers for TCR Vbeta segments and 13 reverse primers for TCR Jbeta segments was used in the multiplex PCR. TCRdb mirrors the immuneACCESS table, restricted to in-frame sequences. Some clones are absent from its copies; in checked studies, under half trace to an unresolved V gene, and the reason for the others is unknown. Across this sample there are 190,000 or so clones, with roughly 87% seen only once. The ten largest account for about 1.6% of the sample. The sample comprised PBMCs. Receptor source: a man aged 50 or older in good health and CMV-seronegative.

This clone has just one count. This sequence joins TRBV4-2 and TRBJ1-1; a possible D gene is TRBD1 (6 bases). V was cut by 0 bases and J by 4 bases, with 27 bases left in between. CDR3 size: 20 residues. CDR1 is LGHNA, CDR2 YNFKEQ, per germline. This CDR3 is CASSQEVLERGSYGSTEAFF. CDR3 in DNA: TGTGCCAGCAGCCAAGAAGTGTTAGAGAGGGGGTCTTACGGTAGCACTGAAGCTTTCTTT.

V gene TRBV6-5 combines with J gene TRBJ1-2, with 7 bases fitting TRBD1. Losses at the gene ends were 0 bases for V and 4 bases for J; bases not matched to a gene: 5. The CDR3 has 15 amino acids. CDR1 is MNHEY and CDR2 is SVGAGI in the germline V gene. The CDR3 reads CASSYSHRGGYGYTF. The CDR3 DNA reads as TGTGCCAGCAGTTACTCGCACAGGGGAGGCTATGGCTACACCTTC.

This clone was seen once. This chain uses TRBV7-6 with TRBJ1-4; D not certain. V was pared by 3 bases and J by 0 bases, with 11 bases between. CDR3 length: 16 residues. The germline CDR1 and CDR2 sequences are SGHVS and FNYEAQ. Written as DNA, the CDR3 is TGTGCCAGCAGCTTGGGCCTCGGGACAACTAATGAAAAACTGTTTTTT. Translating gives CASSLGLGTTNEKLFF.

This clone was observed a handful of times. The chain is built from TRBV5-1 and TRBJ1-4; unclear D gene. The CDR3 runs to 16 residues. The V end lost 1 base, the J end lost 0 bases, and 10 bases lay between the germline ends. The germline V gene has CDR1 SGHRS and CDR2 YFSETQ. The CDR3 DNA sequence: TGCGCCAGCAGCTTGTCTACAGTATCAACTAATGAAAAACTGTTTTTT. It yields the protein CASSLSTVSTNEKLFF.

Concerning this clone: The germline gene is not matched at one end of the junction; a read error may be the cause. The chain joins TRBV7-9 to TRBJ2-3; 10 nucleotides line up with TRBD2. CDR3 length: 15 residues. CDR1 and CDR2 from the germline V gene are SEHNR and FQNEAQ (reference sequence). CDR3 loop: CSSSFALAGPDTQYF. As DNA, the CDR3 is TGTTCCAGCAGCTTTGCACTAGCGGGGCCAGATACGCAGTATTTT.

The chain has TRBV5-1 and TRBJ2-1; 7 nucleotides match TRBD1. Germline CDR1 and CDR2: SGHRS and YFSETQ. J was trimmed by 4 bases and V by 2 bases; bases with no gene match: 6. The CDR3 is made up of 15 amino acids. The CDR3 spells CASSFTGTEYNEQFF. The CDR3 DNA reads TGCGCCAGCAGCTTTACCGGGACAGAGTACAATGAGCAGTTCTTC. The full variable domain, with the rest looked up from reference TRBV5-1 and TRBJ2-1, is KAGVTQTPRYLIKTRGQQVTLSCSPISGHRSVSWYQQTPGQGLQFLFEYFSETQRNKGNFPGRFSGRQFSNSRSEMNVSTLELGDSALYLCASSFTGTEYNEQFFGPGTRLTVL.

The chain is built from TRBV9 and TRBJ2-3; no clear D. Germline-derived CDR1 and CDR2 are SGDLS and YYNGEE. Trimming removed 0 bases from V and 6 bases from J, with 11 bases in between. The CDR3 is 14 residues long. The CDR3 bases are TGTGCCAGCAGCGTAGACCCAGTGGAGGATACGCAGTATTTT. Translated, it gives CASSVDPVEDTQYF. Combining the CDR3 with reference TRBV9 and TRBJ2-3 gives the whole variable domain DSGVTQTPKHLITATGQRVTLRCSPRSGDLSVYWYQQSLDQGLQFLIQYYNGEERAKGNILERFSAQQFPDLHSELNLSSLELGDSALYFCASSVDPVEDTQYFGPGTRLTVL.

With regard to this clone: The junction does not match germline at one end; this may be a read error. CDR3 in DNA: TGTGCCAGCAGCTTACAGGGGGTCTCCTTC. Translating it yields CASSLQGVSF. V and J are TRBV7-9 and TRBJ1-2; TRBD1 matches 7 bases. Germline CDR1 SEHNR, CDR2 FQNEAQ (reference sequence). This CDR3 is built from 10 residues.

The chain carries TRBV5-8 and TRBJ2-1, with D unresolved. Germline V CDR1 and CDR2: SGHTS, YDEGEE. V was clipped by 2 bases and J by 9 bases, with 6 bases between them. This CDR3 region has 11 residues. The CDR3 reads CASSFRSEQFF. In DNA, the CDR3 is TGTGCCAGCAGCTTTCGCAGTGAGCAGTTCTTC.

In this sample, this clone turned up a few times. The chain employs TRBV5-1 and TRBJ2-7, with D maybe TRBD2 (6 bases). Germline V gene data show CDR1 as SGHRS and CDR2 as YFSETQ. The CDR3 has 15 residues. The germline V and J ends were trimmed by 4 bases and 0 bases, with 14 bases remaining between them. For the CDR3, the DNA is TGCGCCAGCAGCCGGGGGACGCTGGACTCCTACGAGCAGTACTTC. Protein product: CASSRGTLDSYEQYF.

The chain's CDR3 is CASRPYSSGSYNEQFF. DNA of the CDR3: TGTGCCAGCAGGCCTTACTCCTCGGGGTCCTACAATGAGCAGTTCTTC. V and J are TRBV7-9 and TRBJ2-1; tentatively, D is TRBD2 (5 bases). This CDR3 has 16 amino acids. V was shortened by 6 bases and J by 1 base, with 16 bases between the two germline ends. The germline gives CDR1 SEHNR, CDR2 FQNEAQ (reference sequence).

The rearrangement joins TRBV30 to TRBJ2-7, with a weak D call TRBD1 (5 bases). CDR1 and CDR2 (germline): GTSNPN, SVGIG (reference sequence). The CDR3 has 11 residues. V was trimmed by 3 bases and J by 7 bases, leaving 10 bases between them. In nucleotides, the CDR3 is TGTGCCTGGAGGGGGCGGTTTGAGCAGTACTTC. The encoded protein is CAWRGRFEQYF.

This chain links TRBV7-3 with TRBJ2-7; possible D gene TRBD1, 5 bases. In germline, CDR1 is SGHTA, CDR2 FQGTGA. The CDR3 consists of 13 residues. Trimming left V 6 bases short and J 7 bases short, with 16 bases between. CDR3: CASSISWGREQYF. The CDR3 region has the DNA TGTGCCAGCAGTATATCGTGGGGCCGAGAGCAGTACTTC. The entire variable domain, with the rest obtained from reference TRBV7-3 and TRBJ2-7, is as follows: GAGVSQTPSNKVTEKGKYVELRCDPISGHTALYWYRQSLGQGPEFLIYFQGTGAADDSGLPNDRFFAVRPEGSVSTLKIQRTERGDSAVYLCASSISWGREQYFGPGTRLTVT.

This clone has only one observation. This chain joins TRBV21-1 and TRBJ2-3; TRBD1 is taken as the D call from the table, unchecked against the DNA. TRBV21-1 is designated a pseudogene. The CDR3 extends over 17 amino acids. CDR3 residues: CASSKGETGPTRDTQYF. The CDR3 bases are TGTGCCAGCAGCAAAGGGGAGACAGGGCCAACTCGGGATACGCAGTATTTT.

Here the CDR3 DNA reads TGTGCCAGCAGCGTAGGGGCGGGAGGGTTCTACAATGAGCAGTTCTTC. Protein sequence: CASSVGAGGFYNEQFF. The chain combines TRBV9 with TRBJ2-1; 9 bases match TRBD2. After removal of 0 bases from V and 3 bases from J, the junction contained 4 bases not matched to a gene. The germline gives CDR1 SGDLS, CDR2 YYNGEE. The CDR3 extends over 16 amino acids.

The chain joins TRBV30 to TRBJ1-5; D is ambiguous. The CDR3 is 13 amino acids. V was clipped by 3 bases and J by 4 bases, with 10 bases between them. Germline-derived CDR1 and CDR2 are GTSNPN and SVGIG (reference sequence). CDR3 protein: CAWSISLNQPQHF. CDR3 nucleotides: TGTGCCTGGAGCATATCCCTAAATCAGCCCCAGCATTTT.

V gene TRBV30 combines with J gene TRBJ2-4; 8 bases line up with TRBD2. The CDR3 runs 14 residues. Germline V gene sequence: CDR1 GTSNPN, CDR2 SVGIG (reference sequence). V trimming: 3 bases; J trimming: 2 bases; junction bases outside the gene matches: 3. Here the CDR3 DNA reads TGTGCCTGGAGCGGGAGGGCCTCCAAAAACATTCAGTACTTC. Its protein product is CAWSGRASKNIQYF.

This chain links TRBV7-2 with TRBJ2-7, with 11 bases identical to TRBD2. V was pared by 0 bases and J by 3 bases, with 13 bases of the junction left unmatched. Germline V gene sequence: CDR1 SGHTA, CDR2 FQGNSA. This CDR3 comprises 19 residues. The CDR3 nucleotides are TGTGCCAGCAGCTTAGCGACTAGCGGGGATTCTCTCCTATACTACGAGCAGTACTTC. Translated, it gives CASSLATSGDSLLYYEQYF.

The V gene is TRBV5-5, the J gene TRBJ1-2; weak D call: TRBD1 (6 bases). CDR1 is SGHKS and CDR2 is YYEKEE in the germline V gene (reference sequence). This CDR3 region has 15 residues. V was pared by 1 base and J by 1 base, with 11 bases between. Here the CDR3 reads CASSLSGTHNYGYTF. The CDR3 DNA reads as TGTGCCAGCAGCTTGAGCGGGACACATAACTATGGCTACACCTTC.

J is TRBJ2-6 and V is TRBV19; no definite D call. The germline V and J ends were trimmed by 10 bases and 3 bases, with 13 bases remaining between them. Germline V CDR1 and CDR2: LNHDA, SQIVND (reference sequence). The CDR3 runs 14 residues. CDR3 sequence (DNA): TGTGCCACCTCAGACGGCGGTGGGGCCAACGTCCTGACTTTC. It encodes CATSDGGGANVLTF. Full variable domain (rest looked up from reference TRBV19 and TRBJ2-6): DGGITQSPKYLFRKEGQNVTLSCEQNLNHDAMYWYRQDPGQGLRLIYYSQIVNDFQKGDIAEGYSVSREKKESFPLTVTSAQKNPTAFYLCATSDGGGANVLTFGAGSRLTVL.

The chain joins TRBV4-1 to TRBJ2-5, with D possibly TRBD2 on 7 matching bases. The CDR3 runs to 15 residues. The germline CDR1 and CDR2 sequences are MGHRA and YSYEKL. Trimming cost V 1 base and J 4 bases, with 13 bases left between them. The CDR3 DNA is TGCGCCAGCAGCCAAGTAGGGGGAGGGAGAGAGACCCAGTACTTC. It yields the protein CASSQVGGGRETQYF.